The present T cell receptor beta chain was sequenced within a study of T cell repertoires in cytomegalovirus infection. At the level of the study: CMV infection and matching HLA type were both indicated by public TCR beta signatures.

As regards this clonotype: Antigen unknown.

Study results and limitations: Clonotype analysis showed dominance of the ex vivo response by HLA-C-restricted CMV-specific TCR beta clonotypes.

TCRdb reanalysed the reads using MiXCR and keeps one entry per CDR3 protein. The table shows fewer than 1,000,000 distinct CDR3 sequences, with roughly 31% occurring only once. The V gene's germline CDR1 is MNHNS and CDR2 SASEGT. The CDR3 sequence is 15 residues long. Trimming stripped 7 bases from V and 7 bases from J, with 19 bases between. The chain joins TRBV6-1 to TRBJ1-4; D is possibly TRBD1 (5 bases). This TCR was sampled from a human donor in good health (CMV status not recorded). Some clones in this sample may be carry-over from other donors' samples. This specimen consisted of cultured CD8+ T cells from PBMCs, obtained from culture after CMV antigen stimulation. CDR3 bases: TGTGCCAGCACCGAAGGGCAGGGAGGAAGTGAAAAACTGTTTTTT. Protein: CASTEGQGGSEKLFF.